Listed below are T cell receptor beta chains from one sample, sequenced in a study of T cells in Graves' hyperthyroidism and ophthalmopathy. A single record per CDR3 protein comes from TCRdb applying MiXCR to the multiplex PCR reads. The table lists around 300,000 distinct CDR3 sequences, roughly 13% of them singletons, with roughly 8.2% in the top ten. The sequencing input was blood. These receptors were taken from a woman in her forties with Graves' hyperthyroidism. The CDR3 runs from the conserved cysteine through the conserved F or W.

j_gene | v_gene | CDR3aa
TRBJ2-5 | TRBV11-2 | CASSLVRPALLSGVRQTQYF
TRBJ1-1 | TRBV14 | CASSQPTGTSYEAFF
TRBJ1-2 | TRBV19 | CASTPEDLNYGYTF
TRBJ2-1 | TRBV20-1 | CSARDGNYPANEQFF
TRBJ2-2 | TRBV6-2/TRBV6-3 | CASRTSGNTGELFF
TRBJ2-7 | TRBV3-1 | CASSQMSYEQYF
TRBJ1-6 | TRBV7-9 | CASSSENSPLHF
TRBJ2-5 | TRBV6-1 | CASSGYRGKTQYF
TRBJ1-5 | TRBV20-1 | CSARIPGQGHQPQHF
TRBJ2-1 | TRBV7-2 | CASSTPTSGMNEQFF
TRBJ2-2 | TRBV10-2 | CASSEQVGTTNTGELFF
TRBJ2-5 | TRBV28 | CASSRTGWAETQYF